The 7 T cell receptor beta chains below come from one sample, sequenced in a study of cytomegalovirus exposure and HLA in healthy donors. PCR was performed using 60 Vbeta and 13 Jbeta primers. Profiling relied on immunoSEQ multiplex PCR, and the TCRdb table lists in-frame clones only, not all of them. The sample has under 150,000 clones, approximately 77% seen once. The specimen sequenced was PBMCs. All receptors derive from a woman between 50 and 59 years old in good health and CMV-seronegative.

This chain joins TRBV18 and TRBJ1-6; TRBD1 matches at 7 bases. V was pared by 9 bases and J by 9 bases, with 11 bases of the junction left unmatched. Per the germline V gene, CDR1 is KGHSH and CDR2 is LQKENI. This CDR3 contains 14 residues. CDR3: CASSYRDSASPLHF. For the CDR3, the DNA is TGTGCCAGTAGTTACCGGGACAGTGCTTCACCCCTCCACTTT.

The chain couples TRBV10-3 to TRBJ1-3; TRBD1 agrees at 7 bases. There are 12 residues in the CDR3. Germline V gene lookup returns CDR1 ENHRY and CDR2 SYGVKD. Trimming at V came to 6 bases and at J to 4 bases, leaving 0 bases not matched to a gene. The CDR3 protein is CAIRGQGNTIYF. CDR3 nucleotide sequence: TGTGCCATCAGGGGACAGGGAAACACCATATATTTT.

The V and J genes are TRBV6-5 and TRBJ2-1, with no clear D. The V and J ends lost 7 bases and 4 bases respectively, with 5 bases between them. CDR3 length equals 11 residues. The germline V gene encodes CDR1 MNHEY and CDR2 SVGAGI. For the CDR3, the DNA is TGTGCCAGCACCAAATACAATGAGCAGTTCTTC. Encoded protein: CASTKYNEQFF.

The chain employs TRBV5-1 and TRBJ1-5; 12 nucleotides line up with TRBD1. The CDR3 contains 15 residues. Looked up from germline, CDR1 is SGHRS and CDR2 is YFSETQ. V lost 4 bases and J lost 4; bases outside the gene matches: 3. Here the CDR3 reads CASSMGQGANQPQHF. The CDR3 DNA reads as TGCGCCAGCAGCATGGGACAGGGGGCAAATCAGCCCCAGCATTTT. Complete variable domain (other parts from reference TRBV5-1 and TRBJ1-5): KAGVTQTPRYLIKTRGQQVTLSCSPISGHRSVSWYQQTPGQGLQFLFEYFSETQRNKGNFPGRFSGRQFSNSRSEMNVSTLELGDSALYLCASSMGQGANQPQHFGDGTRLSIL.

This rearrangement joins TRBV19 to TRBJ1-4; TRBD1 might be the D (6 bases). Germline V lookup: CDR1 LNHDA, CDR2 SQIVND (reference sequence). The CDR3 extends over 16 amino acids. V was clipped by 5 bases and J by 8 bases, with 21 bases between them. The CDR3 reads CASSPLQGSGREKLFF. CDR3 DNA: TGTGCCAGTAGTCCCCTCCAGGGGAGTGGTCGGGAAAAACTGTTTTTT.

The genes are TRBV19 and TRBJ1-2, with TRBD1 identical over 9 bases. V lost 5 bases to trimming and J lost 4 bases; unmatched junction nucleotides: 17. This CDR3 contains 18 residues. Germline CDR1 and CDR2: LNHDA and SQIVND (reference sequence). In DNA form, the CDR3 reads TGTGCCAGTAGTCCGCCCGGGACAGGGCAATATTCAGGCTATGGCTACACCTTC. This codes for CASSPPGTGQYSGYGYTF.

This clone was seen only a few times. Here the CDR3 reads CASSEEVLAGAHTQYF. CDR3 DNA sequence: TGTGCCAGCAGTGAAGAGGTGCTAGCGGGGGCACACACGCAGTATTTT. V usage is TRBV2 and J usage is TRBJ2-3; TRBD2 aligns across 10 bases. V dropped 1 base and J dropped 9; count of bases not matched to a gene: 10. Per the germline V gene, CDR1 is SNHLY and CDR2 is FYNNEI. The CDR3 sequence is 16 residues long.